The present entry profiles one TCR beta chain with its context. This sample was included in a study of blood T cells in healthy people across ages. Primed by a sample-barcoded 5' primer and a J-beta primer mix, a second PCR proceeded for about 7 to 11 cycles. Using its own MiXCR run on the 5' RACE reads, TCRdb lists one record per CDR3 protein. The data show approximately 350,000 distinct CDR3 sequences, with roughly half seen just once and around 50% held by the top ten. V dropped 6 bases and J dropped 13 bases, with 24 bases sitting between them. The CDR3 runs 13 residues. Germline CDR1 is DFQATT and CDR2 is SNEGSKA (reference sequence).

The clonotype originates from a man in his 60s in good health. Sequences were obtained from blood. The gene calls are TRBV20-1 and TRBJ2-5; either TRBD1 or TRBD2 may fit D (6 bases each). The CDR3 protein is CSAEGGRYNERYF. CDR3 coding DNA: TGCAGTGCAGAGGGGGGTCGCTACAATGAGCGGTACTTC.